Below, 28 T cell receptor delta chains from the same sample are listed, as sequenced in a study of gamma-delta chains in newborns, infants, children. TCRdb re-called the reads with CATT. This repertoire shows around 3,000 delta-chain clones, about 3% found once; its top ten account for 6.5%. Material: blood. These receptors all stem from a child who was a newborn, infant or young child, either healthy, febrile or measles-vaccinated (not recorded which).

This clone was observed a few times. The junction shows a germline mismatch at one end, possibly a read error. The V call is TRDV2, the J call TRDJ3, with TRDD3 as a possible D gene (6 bases). CDR3 length: 18 residues. The germline gives CDR1 GEAIGNYY, CDR2 EKD. The CDR3 coding sequence is TGTGCCTGTGACACCGCGGGGACCTCCTCCTGGGGCACCCGACAGATGTTTTTC. This codes for CACDTAGTSSWGTRQMFF.

Points on this clone: Given a much more abundant clone one base away, this may be a read error. This chain joins TRDV2 and TRDJ1; D not certain. This CDR3 has 15 residues. V was trimmed by 3 bases and J by 3 bases, leaving 16 bases between them. The germline V gene has CDR1 GEAIGNYY and CDR2 EKD. Here the CDR3 reads CACDPVGNGADKLIF. CDR3 DNA: TGTGCCTGTGACCCGGTTGGGAATGGCGCCGATAAACTCATCTTT.

This clone is classed as medium-sized. The rearrangement links TRDV2 to TRDJ3, with 9 positions matching TRDD3. This CDR3 has 18 amino acids. The V and J ends lost 0 bases and 2 bases, in that order; junction bases with no gene match: 4. The germline V gene has CDR1 GEAIGNYY and CDR2 EKD. The CDR3 here is CACDTVVGDTWDTRQMFF. The CDR3 DNA reads TGTGCCTGTGACACCGTGGTGGGGGATACCTGGGACACCCGACAGATGTTTTTC.

In this sample, this clone turned up a few times. One end of the junction fails to match germline, which may point to a read error. The sample carries other DNA sequences with the same CDR3. The CDR3 coding sequence is TGTGCCTGTGACACCCTCCTCCCGTCGAGCGAAGAACTGTACACCGACAAACTCATCTTT. It encodes CACDTLLPSSEELYTDKLIF. J is TRDJ1 and V is TRDV2; D gene ambiguous. The CDR3 length is 20 residues. CDR1 and CDR2 from the germline V gene are GEAIGNYY and EKD.

As regards this clone: One base away lies a much larger clone, so this may be a sequencing read error. This chain joins TRDV2 and TRDJ1; perhaps TRDD3 as D (5 bases). This CDR3 comprises 15 residues. Germline lookup yields CDR1 GEAIGNYY and CDR2 EKD. CDR3 loop: CACGTVGLNTDKLIF. Here the CDR3 DNA reads TGTGCCTGTGGCACCGTGGGGCTAAACACCGATAAACTCATCTTT.

This clone was seen only a few times. Just one base apart from a much larger clone, this may be a read error. This chain uses TRDV2 with TRDJ1; maybe TRDD3 (6 bases). The CDR3 spans 17 residues. CDR1 is GEAIGNYY and CDR2 is EKD in the germline V gene. The CDR3 DNA sequence: TGTGCCAGTGACCCAGTCGGGGGACACCGAGACACCGATAAACTCATCTTT. It is translated as CASDPVGGHRDTDKLIF.

About this clone itself: Given a far larger clone just one base away, this is likely a sequencing read error. The chain is built from TRDV2 and TRDJ2, with D perhaps matching TRDD3 (8 bases). This CDR3 contains 20 residues. The V gene's germline CDR1 is GEAIGNYY and CDR2 EKD. The CDR3 spells CARDTVPTQGGGSRTAQLFF. The CDR3 DNA sequence: TGTGCCCGTGACACAGTTCCTACCCAGGGTGGGGGATCCCGGACAGCACAACTCTTCTTT.

This clone has only a few counts. With a much larger clone just one base away, this may be a read error. The sample has other DNA sequences that encode this CDR3 too. The chain uses TRDV2 and TRDJ1; 13 bases align to TRDD3. Germline CDR1 GEAIGNYY, CDR2 EKD. This CDR3 spans 19 amino acids. CDR3 amino acids: CACDNVTGGYVPYTDKLIF. The CDR3 DNA sequence: TGTGCCTGCGACAACGTTACTGGGGGATACGTCCCCTACACCGATAAACTCATCTTT.

A word on this clone: This clone may be a read error of a much larger clone one base away. This sample also contains other DNA sequences that code for the same CDR3. This rearrangement joins TRAV29/DV5 to TRDJ1, with 13 bases that match TRDD3. The CDR3 covers 19 residues. CDR1 is NSMFDY and CDR2 is ISSIKDK in the germline V gene. The CDR3 nucleotides are TGTGCAGCGAGCGCGCGAGGACTGGGGGATACGCGGTCCACCGATAAACTCATCTTT. It encodes CAASARGLGDTRSTDKLIF.

This clone is medium-sized within its sample. This sequence joins TRDV2 and TRDJ3; D is perhaps TRDD3 (5 bases). Germline V gene sequence: CDR1 GEAIGNYY, CDR2 EKD. The CDR3 runs 20 residues. Trimming cost V 0 bases and J 2 bases, with 19 bases left between them. The CDR3 DNA reads TGTGCCTGTGACACCGTGGAGAGGGAACCGGGGGCCTGGGACACCCGACAGATGTTTTTC. Translation gives CACDTVEREPGAWDTRQMFF.

Note on this clone: This could be a read error, since a much larger clone is one nucleotide away. The chain joins TRDV2 to TRDJ3; 8 bases line up with TRDD3. CDR1 GEAIGNYY and CDR2 EKD come from the germline V gene. CDR3 length equals 20 residues. The CDR3 loop is CACDTVHGDTRSWGTRQMFF. The CDR3 coding sequence is TGTGCCTGTGACACCGTTCACGGGGATACTCGCTCCTGGGGCACCCGACAGATGTTTTTC.

There are a few counts of this clone. A much larger clone lies a single base off, so this may be a read error. J is TRDJ1 and V is TRDV2; weak D call: TRDD3 (5 bases). CDR1 is GEAIGNYY, CDR2 EKD, per germline. The CDR3 consists of 17 residues. This CDR3 is CARDTVGSSTYTDKLIF. CDR3 nucleotide sequence: TGTGCCCGTGACACCGTGGGGAGTTCTACGTACACCGATAAACTCATCTTT.

Points on this clone: A read error is possible here, since a much larger clone lies one base away. The V and J genes are TRDV2 and TRDJ1; 10 bases agree with TRDD3. The CDR3 sequence is 18 residues long. Germline V gene sequence: CDR1 GEAIGNYY, CDR2 EKD. Trimming cost V 3 bases and J 2 bases; bases outside gene matches: 14. The CDR3 spells CACDHVARGIRATDKLIF. The CDR3, as DNA: TGTGCCTGTGACCACGTTGCACGGGGGATACGCGCAACCGATAAACTCATCTTT.

This clone is termed medium-sized. The gene calls are TRDV2 and TRDJ3; D gene ambiguous. The V gene lost 0 bases and the J gene lost 0 bases, with 26 bases spanning the gap. The CDR3 has 23 residues. Germline V lookup: CDR1 GEAIGNYY, CDR2 EKD. The CDR3 loop reads CACDTVERPGGFQSSWDTRQMFF. The CDR3 DNA follows: TGTGCCTGTGACACCGTCGAACGGCCAGGTGGGTTCCAGAGCTCCTGGGACACCCGACAGATGTTTTTC.

On this clone: Possible read error: a much larger clone is one base away. The chain links TRDV2 to TRDJ1, with 7 positions matching TRDD3. This CDR3 contains 19 residues. Germline V lookup: CDR1 GEAIGNYY, CDR2 EKD. For the CDR3, the DNA is TGTGCCTGTGACACCTTACTGGGGAATAGGGACTTAAACACCTATAAACTCATCTTT. Translated: CACDTLLGNRDLNTYKLIF.

This clone was seen more than once but under ten times. A read error may explain this, as a much larger clone is one base away. The chain recombines TRDV2 with TRDJ3, with 12 positions matching TRDD3. Germline V gene lookup returns CDR1 GEAIGNYY and CDR2 EKD. This CDR3 has 21 residues. CDR3 sequence: CARDHVLGDTSSSWDTRQMFF. In DNA, the CDR3 is TGTGCCCGTGACCACGTACTGGGGGATACCTCAAGCTCCTGGGACACCCGACAGATGTTTTTC.

The table lists this clone with a few counts. One base separates it from a far larger clone, so it is likely a read error. This sequence joins TRDV2 and TRDJ1, with 9 bases that match TRDD3. Germline CDR1 is GEAIGNYY and CDR2 is EKD. The CDR3 covers 22 residues. V shed 0 bases and J 13 bases; nucleotides not matched to a gene: 35. CDR3 protein: CACDTVVGARPGDTQGNQAHIF. The CDR3 DNA reads as TGTGCCTGTGACACCGTGGTGGGGGCCAGACCAGGGGATACGCAGGGGAACCAGGCACACATCTTT.

As for this clone: A much more abundant neighbour one base away suggests this may be a read error. The CDR3 DNA reads TGTGCCTGTGACATACTGGGGGATACGAGCTCCTGGGACATCCGACAGATGTTTTTC. It specifies CACDILGDTSSWDIRQMFF. The V gene is TRDV2, the J gene TRDJ3, with 13 bases fitting TRDD3. The CDR3 is made up of 19 amino acids. CDR1 and CDR2 from the germline V gene are GEAIGNYY and EKD.

This clone occurred a few times. A much larger clone sits a single nucleotide away, making a read error possible. Other DNA sequences in this sample translate to the same CDR3. This chain joins TRDV2 and TRDJ3, with 7 bases that match TRDD3. The junction had 4 bases not matched to a gene; V was cut back by 0 bases and J by 0 bases. The CDR3 spans 18 residues. The germline V gene has CDR1 GEAIGNYY and CDR2 EKD. The chain's CDR3 is CACDTGWGSSWDTRQMFF. The CDR3 coding sequence is TGTGCCTGTGACACCGGGTGGGGGAGCTCCTGGGACACCCGACAGATGTTTTTC.

By sample share, this clone is large. The sample contains more than one DNA sequence encoding this CDR3. The J gene is TRDJ1, the V gene TRDV2; the match to TRDD3 covers 8 bases. Per germline, CDR1 GEAIGNYY and CDR2 EKD. This CDR3 contains 19 residues. The J segment lost 0 bases and the V segment lost 3 bases, leaving 17 bases of the junction unmatched. Here the CDR3 DNA reads TGTGCCTGTGACCCAGTTTCGGCCCCTGGGGGAGATTACACCGATAAACTCATCTTT. This codes for CACDPVSAPGGDYTDKLIF.

This clone has more than one count but fewer than ten. This may arise from a read error, as a much more abundant clone is one base away. This chain uses TRDV2 with TRDJ1; 13 nucleotides match TRDD3. The junction had 12 bases not matched to a gene; V was cut back by 3 bases and J by 0 bases. CDR1 is GEAIGNYY and CDR2 is EKD in the germline V gene. The CDR3 consists of 19 residues. The CDR3 DNA is TGTGCCTGTGACCCCCGTACTGGGGGATACGAAGGGTACACCGATAAACTCATCTTT. Its translation: CACDPRTGGYEGYTDKLIF.

Comments on this clone: A much larger clonotype is one base distant, so this may be a read error. This chain uses TRDV2 with TRDJ2; 8 bases agree with TRDD3. This CDR3 is 19 amino acids long. CDR1 is GEAIGNYY, CDR2 EKD, per germline. The CDR3 bases are TGTGCCCGTGACACCGTAGCGGGGATACCAACTGCTTTGACAGCACAACTCTTCTTT. Translated, it gives CARDTVAGIPTALTAQLFF.

This clone is large (0.1 to 1%). The chain has TRDV2 and TRDJ1; TRDD3 agrees at 12 bases. This CDR3 spans 22 amino acids. V dropped 0 bases and J dropped 0; count of bases not matched to a gene: 19. Germline V gives CDR1 GEAIGNYY, CDR2 EKD. CDR3 DNA sequence: TGTGCCTGTGACACCCTTGGGGGAACTGGGGGATACCCAGCGGAGGACACCGATAAACTCATCTTT. It yields the protein CACDTLGGTGGYPAEDTDKLIF.

There are a few counts of this clone. This may be a read error: a much more frequent sequence differs by one nucleotide. Other DNA sequences of this sample code for an identical CDR3. The gene calls are TRDV2 and TRDJ1; the D gene is possibly TRDD3 (6 bases). The CDR3 has 15 amino acids. Germline lookup yields CDR1 GEAIGNYY and CDR2 EKD. This CDR3 reads CACDILGIGSDKLIF. CDR3 DNA: TGTGCCTGTGACATCCTGGGGATCGGGTCCGATAAACTCATCTTC.

This clone is medium-sized. The J gene is TRDJ1, the V gene TRDV2, with TRDD3 matching 11 bases. The CDR3 sequence is 20 residues long. Germline lookup yields CDR1 GEAIGNYY and CDR2 EKD. Unmatched junction bases numbered 15, after V lost 1 base and J lost 0 bases. In nucleotides, the CDR3 is TGTGCCTGTGACACTCTCTCGCGGCTGGGGGATACCGGGTACACCGATAAACTCATCTTT. It is translated as CACDTLSRLGDTGYTDKLIF.

This clone is large (0.1 to 1%) in the sample. The J gene is TRDJ3, the V gene TRDV2, with 8 bases fitting TRDD3. Trimming cost V 0 bases and J 1 base; bases outside gene matches: 7. There are 19 residues in the CDR3. Germline loops: CDR1 GEAIGNYY, CDR2 EKD. In nucleotides, the CDR3 is TGTGCCTGTGACACCGTGTCTGGGGATACTTCCTGGGACACCCGACAGATGTTTTTC. It yields the protein CACDTVSGDTSWDTRQMFF.

Only a few counts were recorded for this clone. Possible read error: a much larger clone is one base away. V and J are TRDV2 and TRDJ1; 10 bases align to TRDD3. From germline, CDR1 is GEAIGNYY and CDR2 EKD. The length of the CDR3 is 18 residues. The V gene end was trimmed by 5 bases and the J gene end by 0 bases; junction bases not matched to a gene: 14. The CDR3 loop is CACGPLLLGDSNTDKLIF. The CDR3 nucleotides are TGTGCCTGTGGCCCCCTTTTACTGGGGGATTCCAACACCGATAAACTCATCTTT.

In its sample, this clone is large (0.1 to 1%). Distinct nucleotide sequences in the sample also encode this CDR3. The gene calls are TRDV2 and TRDJ3, with a tentative D call TRDD3 (5 bases). Trimming pared 3 bases from V and 0 bases from J, leaving 14 bases between. Looked up from germline, CDR1 is GEAIGNYY and CDR2 is EKD. The CDR3 consists of 18 residues. The DNA for the CDR3 is TGTGCCTGTGACCCGGCTGGGTCTTACTCCTGGGACACCCGACAGATGTTTTTC. This sequence encodes CACDPAGSYSWDTRQMFF.